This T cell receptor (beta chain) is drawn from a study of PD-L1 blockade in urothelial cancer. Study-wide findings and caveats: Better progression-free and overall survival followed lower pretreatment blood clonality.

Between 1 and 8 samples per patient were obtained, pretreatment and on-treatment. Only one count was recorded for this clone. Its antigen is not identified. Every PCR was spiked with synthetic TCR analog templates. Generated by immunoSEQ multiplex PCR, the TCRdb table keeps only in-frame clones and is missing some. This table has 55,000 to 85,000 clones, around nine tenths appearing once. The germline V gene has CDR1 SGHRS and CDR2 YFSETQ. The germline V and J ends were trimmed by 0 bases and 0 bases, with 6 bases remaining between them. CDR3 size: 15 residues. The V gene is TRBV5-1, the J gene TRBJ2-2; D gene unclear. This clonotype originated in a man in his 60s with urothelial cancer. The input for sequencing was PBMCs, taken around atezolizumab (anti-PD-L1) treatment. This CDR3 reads CASSLVQTNTGELFF. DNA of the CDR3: TGCGCCAGCAGCTTGGTACAGACGAACACCGGGGAGCTGTTTTTT.